The rows below give T cell receptor beta chains drawn from one sample of a study of blood T cell repertoires in COVID-19. The data were produced by immunoSEQ multiplex PCR, yet TCRdb's version contains in-frame clones alone and is incomplete. Seen here are approximately 190,000 clones, about 88% observed once, and the top ten hold under 30%. The sequenced material came from PBMCs or T cells enriched from blood (not recorded which). All receptors derive from a woman in her thirties or forties in a cohort exposed to, infected with or recovered from COVID-19 (not recorded which). The CDR3 runs from the conserved cysteine through the conserved F or W. The D gene is left open where the match is weak. Rows may omit the clone size; those that give it use once, few, many or a size class.

clone_size j_call v_call d_call cdr3_nt cdr3_aa
. TRBJ1-2 TRBV28 . TGTGCCAGCAGCCGTCCTCTGACAGCCGACTATGGCTACACCTTC CASSRPLTADYGYTF
few TRBJ1-2 TRBV28 . TGTGCCAGCAGTTTATCAACTCAGGGGTATGGCTACACCTTC CASSLSTQGYGYTF
. TRBJ2-3 TRBV11-2 TRBD1 TGTGCCAGCAACCGGGACAGGGGTTTCACAGATACGCAGTATTTT CASNRDRGFTDTQYF
. TRBJ1-3 TRBV2 . TGTGCCAGCAATACAGGGACTAAATCTGGAAACACCATATATTTT CASNTGTKSGNTIYF
few TRBJ1-2 TRBV27 . TGTGCCAGCAGCAGCTCCGGCGTGGGGGGGGCTGGGGGCTACACCTTC CASSSSGVGGAGGYTF
. TRBJ2-1 TRBV27 TRBD1 TGTGCCAGCAGTTTGAGGGACAGGGGTAGCAATGAGCAGTTCTTC CASSLRDRGSNEQFF
. TRBJ2-7 TRBV4-2 TRBD2 TGTGCCAGCAGCCAAGATCGGCGGGAGGAGGAGCAGTACTTC CASSQDRREEEQYF
. TRBJ2-7 TRBV7-9 TRBD1 TGTGCCAGCAGGTCCGGGACAGGGAACGAGCAGTACTTC CASRSGTGNEQYF
. TRBJ1-1 TRBV12-3/TRBV12-4 . TGTGCCAGCAGATATGTCACGAGTGAAGCTTTCTTT CASRYVTSEAFF
. TRBJ1-4 TRBV28 . TGTGCCAGCAGTTTCGGGACAACTAATGAAAAACTGTTTTTT CASSFGTTNEKLFF
. TRBJ2-7 TRBV7-9 . TGTGCCAGCAGCTTAGGGTATGCGAGCGAGCAGTACTTC CASSLGYASEQYF
. TRBJ2-1 TRBV24-1 TRBD2 TGTGCCACCAGTGACCCCCACCTAGCGGGAGTCGGTGAGCAGTTCTTC CATSDPHLAGVGEQFF
. TRBJ1-1 TRBV12-3/TRBV12-4 . TGTGCCAGCAGATCCGGGACACTGAATGAAGCTTTCTTT CASRSGTLNEAFF
. TRBJ2-2 TRBV24-1 . TGTGCCACCAGTGATCCCGGTGGGGGGGCTGACACCGGGGAGCTGTTTTTT CATSDPGGGADTGELFF
. TRBJ1-1 TRBV7-9 . TGTGCCAGCAGCTCGGACACTGAAGCTTTCTTT CASSSDTEAFF
. TRBJ1-4 TRBV29-1 . TGCAGCGTTGGGTGGGCCCTTGAGGGAAAACTGTTTTTT CSVGWALEGKLFF
. TRBJ1-5 TRBV5-5 TRBD1 TGTGCCAGCAGCTTGGTTGGACAGGGGCGCCCCCAGCATTTT CASSLVGQGRPQHF
. TRBJ1-2 TRBV19 . TGTGCCAGTAGTATGAGGCAGAGACAGCCAATCTATGGCTACACCTTC CASSMRQRQPIYGYTF
. TRBJ2-2 TRBV7-9 . TGTGCCAGCAGCTTAGGACAGGTCGCGAACACCGGGGAGCTGTTTTTT CASSLGQVANTGELFF
. TRBJ2-7 TRBV6-1 . TGTGCCAGCAGTGAATATATAAGGTCCGGGACACCTTCATCCTACGAGCAGTACTTC CASSEYIRSGTPSSYEQYF
. TRBJ1-1 TRBV18 . TGTGCCAGCTCACCCTCCGGGACACCGAACACTGAAGCTTTCTTT CASSPSGTPNTEAFF
few TRBJ2-5 TRBV5-1 . TGCGCCAGCAGCTTGGGAGGGCTCCCTCAAGAGACCCAGTACTTC CASSLGGLPQETQYF
. TRBJ1-1 TRBV2 . TGTGCCAGCAGTGTGGCGGGAGGCGTGAACACTGAAGCTTTCTTT CASSVAGGVNTEAFF
. TRBJ2-3 TRBV6-5 . TGTGCCAGCAGTACGTGGGTCAGGGGTGGAGATACGCAGTATTTT CASSTWVRGGDTQYF
. TRBJ1-2 TRBV29-1 TRBD1 TGCAGCGTTGATTCAGGTCAGGGGGCTAACTATGGCTACACCTTC CSVDSGQGANYGYTF
. TRBJ2-7 TRBV15 TRBD2 TGTGCCACCAGCAGAGATCGGAGCGGGGGACCGGGCGAGCAGTACTTC CATSRDRSGGPGEQYF
. TRBJ2-5 TRBV10-3 TRBD2 TGTGCCACCACTGCGACTAGCGGGATACAAGAGACCCAGTACTTC CATTATSGIQETQYF
. TRBJ2-5 TRBV12-3/TRBV12-4 . TGTGCCAGCAGTTTAGCCGCTTCGGTGGCCCAGTACTTC CASSLAASVAQYF
once TRBJ2-7 TRBV29-1 TRBD1 TGCAGCGTTGAATCAATTCAAGAAGGGGGCAAAGGGTCCTACGAGCAGTACTTC CSVESIQEGGKGSYEQYF
. TRBJ1-2 TRBV5-4 . TGTGCCAGCAGCTTGAGTAGGGGCCCCAACTATGGCTACACCTTC CASSLSRGPNYGYTF
few TRBJ1-5 TRBV2 . TGTGCCAGCAGTGACGTCAGTAGCAATCAGCCCCAGCATTTT CASSDVSSNQPQHF
. TRBJ1-1 TRBV28 . TGTGCCAGCAGTTTTACGGACAGAGTCACTGAAGCTTTCTTT CASSFTDRVTEAFF
. TRBJ1-6 TRBV2 TRBD1 TGTGCCAGCACTAGCCCCGGACAGGGAATCCGATGGGCCTCACCCCTCCACTTT CASTSPGQGIRWASPLHF
. TRBJ2-7 TRBV9 TRBD1 TGTGCCAGCAGCGCCTCCGGGACAGGGATAAACGAGCAGTACTTC CASSASGTGINEQYF
. TRBJ2-5 TRBV2 TRBD1 TGTGCCAGCAGTGAAGAGGACAGGGGACAAGAGACCCAGTACTTC CASSEEDRGQETQYF
. TRBJ2-5 TRBV11-3 . TGTGCCAGCAGCTTATCTACCCAGACCCAGTACTTC CASSLSTQTQYF
. TRBJ2-7 TRBV5-4 TRBD2 TGTGCCAGCAGCACGACTAGCGGGGTCGCTCCCTTTTACGAGCAGTACTTC CASSTTSGVAPFYEQYF
few TRBJ2-5 TRBV7-7 TRBD2 TGTGCCAGCAGCTTAGGGACTAGAGGCCAAGAGACCCAGTACTTC CASSLGTRGQETQYF
. TRBJ2-1 TRBV6-2/TRBV6-3 TRBD2 TGTGCCAGCAGTTTTACGGGAGGGCTTTTGAATGAGCAGTTCTTC CASSFTGGLLNEQFF
few TRBJ1-2 TRBV28 TRBD1 TGTGCCACCCTCCCCGGACAGGGTACTGATGGCTACACCTTC CATLPGQGTDGYTF
. TRBJ2-5 TRBV19 . TGTGCCAGTAGTATTCGCGCGGGGGCGGGGGAGACCCAGTACTTC CASSIRAGAGETQYF
. TRBJ1-5 TRBV19 . TGTGCCAGTAGGTATTTGACAGATAATCAGCCCCAGCATTTT CASRYLTDNQPQHF
. TRBJ2-7 TRBV6-5 . TGTGCCAGCAGTTACAACAGGGAGTCCGAGCAGTACTTC CASSYNRESEQYF
. TRBJ2-3 TRBV7-2 . TGTGCCAGCAGCACCACCCTGGGGCAGCAGGGGAGTGCAGATACGCAGTATTTT CASSTTLGQQGSADTQYF
. TRBJ2-1 TRBV12-3/TRBV12-4 . TGTGCCAGCAGTTTCGGGGGCTACAATGAGCAGTTCTTC CASSFGGYNEQFF
. TRBJ2-3 TRBV3-1/TRBV3-2 TRBD2 TGTGCCAGCAGCCAATTGGGAGGGGCCACAGATACGCAGTATTTT CASSQLGGATDTQYF
. TRBJ2-7 TRBV7-9 TRBD2 TGTGCCAGCAGCCTCGGGGGGAGTGATTACGAGCAGTACTTC CASSLGGSDYEQYF
few TRBJ2-7 TRBV6-2/TRBV6-3 . TGTGCCAGCAGTTACTCGGGCAGAGCCTACGAGCAGTACTTC CASSYSGRAYEQYF
. TRBJ2-7 TRBV6-2/TRBV6-3 TRBD2 TGTGCCAGCAGTTCCCCCCGGTCTAGCGGATACGAGCAGTACTTC CASSSPRSSGYEQYF
. TRBJ1-3 TRBV3-1/TRBV3-2 . TGTGCCAGCAGCCCGGGAAACACCATATATTTT CASSPGNTIYF
few TRBJ1-6 TRBV28 . TGTGCCAGCAGGGGGCGGTTTTCACCCCTCCACTTT CASRGRFSPLHF
once TRBJ2-1 TRBV10-3 TRBD2 TGTGCCATCAGGGGGGGGACCTACAATGAGCAGTTCTTC CAIRGGTYNEQFF
once TRBJ1-1 TRBV7-8 . TGTGCCAGCAGCCCGCTAATGGACACTGAAGCTTTCTTT CASSPLMDTEAFF
. TRBJ2-2 TRBV12-5 . TGTGCTAGTGGTTTGCCGCTACAGGGTCTGGCCGGGGAGCTGTTTTTT CASGLPLQGLAGELFF
once TRBJ1-1 TRBV6-5 . TGTGCCAGCAGTTACTCGGCCAGGTCGAACACTGAAGCTTTCTTT CASSYSARSNTEAFF
. TRBJ2-7 TRBV6-2/TRBV6-3 . TGTGCCAGCAGCGCGCTTCCTAGCTCCTACGAGCAGTACTTC CASSALPSSYEQYF
. TRBJ2-5 TRBV11-2 TRBD2 TGTGCCAGCAGCTTAGTGGCTAGCGGTATCCAAGAGACCCAGTACTTC CASSLVASGIQETQYF
once TRBJ2-7 TRBV4-3 TRBD1 TGCGCCAGCAGCCAAGCGGGACAGGGACGCTACGAGCAGTACTTC CASSQAGQGRYEQYF
. TRBJ2-7 TRBV27 . TGTGCCAGCAGTTTAACATTGGGGGACACCTACGAGCAGTACTTC CASSLTLGDTYEQYF